The entry below describes one T cell receptor beta chain. These data are taken from a study of blood T cell repertoires in COVID-19. Study in general: Spain, Italy and the United States supplied samples that represented acute and convalescent COVID-19. Sources were T cells, B-cell-depleted T cells, or PBMCs; the material itself was cDNA or gDNA.

This CDR3 comprises 16 residues. The V gene's germline CDR1 is LGHDT and CDR2 YNNKEL (reference sequence). Trimming removed 3 bases at V and 3 bases at J, with 16 bases between. In the original processing: For nucleated cells, counts were estimated from reference gene primer amplification. Repertoires were generated with immunoSEQ multiplex PCR, while TCRdb's copy carries only in-frame clones and drops some. V, J and clone size are taken as reported in that table, and D and trimming were inferred from the DNA itself. The repertoire holds about 77,000 clones, approximately 89% seen once, with 6% to 7.5% in the top ten.

The specimen was peripheral blood. This receptor was obtained from a woman of 80 years or more with acute or convalescent COVID-19. This chain connects TRBV3-1 (or the pseudogene TRBV3-2) to TRBJ2-3; TRBD2 might be the D (5 bases). CDR3: CASSQSLLARTDTQYF. Written as DNA, the CDR3 is TGTGCCAGCAGCCAGAGTCTATTAGCGCGGACAGATACGCAGTATTTT.